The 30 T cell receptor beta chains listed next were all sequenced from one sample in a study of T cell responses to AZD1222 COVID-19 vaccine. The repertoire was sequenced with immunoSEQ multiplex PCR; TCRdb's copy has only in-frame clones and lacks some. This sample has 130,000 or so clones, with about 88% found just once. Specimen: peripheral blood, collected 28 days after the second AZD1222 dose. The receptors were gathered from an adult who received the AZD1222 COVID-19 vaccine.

CDR3 region: CASSKRQVEVQPQHF. The CDR3 DNA follows: TGTGCCAGCAGTAAACGACAGGTTGAGGTTCAGCCCCAGCATTTT. The gene calls are TRBV6-5 and TRBJ1-5; D possibly corresponds to TRBD1 (6 bases). The CDR3 is made up of 15 amino acids. The V end lost 5 bases, the J end lost 6 bases, and 17 bases lay between the germline ends. CDR1 and CDR2 from the germline V gene are MNHEY and SVGAGI.

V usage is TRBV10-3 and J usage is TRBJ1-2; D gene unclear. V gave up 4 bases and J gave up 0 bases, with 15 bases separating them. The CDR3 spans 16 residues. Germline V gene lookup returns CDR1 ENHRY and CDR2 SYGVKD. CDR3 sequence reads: CAISGLADDTNYGYTF. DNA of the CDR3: TGTGCCATCAGTGGTTTGGCAGACGATACTAACTATGGCTACACCTTC.

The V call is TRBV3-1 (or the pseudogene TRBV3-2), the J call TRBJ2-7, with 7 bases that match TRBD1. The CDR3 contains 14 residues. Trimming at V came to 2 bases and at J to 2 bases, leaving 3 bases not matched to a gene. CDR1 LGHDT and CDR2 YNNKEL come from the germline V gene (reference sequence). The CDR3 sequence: CASSQLTGTYEQYF. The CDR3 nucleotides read TGTGCCAGCAGCCAACTGACAGGGACCTACGAGCAGTACTTC.

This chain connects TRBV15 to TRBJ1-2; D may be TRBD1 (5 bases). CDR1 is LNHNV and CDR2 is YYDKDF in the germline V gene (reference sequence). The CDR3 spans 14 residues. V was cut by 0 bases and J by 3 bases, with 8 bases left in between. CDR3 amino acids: CATSRDLTDYGYTF. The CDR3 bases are TGTGCCACCAGCAGAGATTTGACAGACTATGGCTACACCTTC.

The CDR3 DNA follows: TGCAGTGCTAGTACCCTGGGCCAGCATAGCAATCAGCCCCAGCATTTT. Residues: CSASTLGQHSNQPQHF. V is TRBV20-1 and J is TRBJ1-5; the D is unclear. Trimming stripped 3 bases from V and 0 bases from J, with 15 bases between. This CDR3 comprises 16 residues. Germline CDR1 is DFQATT and CDR2 is SNEGSKA (reference sequence).

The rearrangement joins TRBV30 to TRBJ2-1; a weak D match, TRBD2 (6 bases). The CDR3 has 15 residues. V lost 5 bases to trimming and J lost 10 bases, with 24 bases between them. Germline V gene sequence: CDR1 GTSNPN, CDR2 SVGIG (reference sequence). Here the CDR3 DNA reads TGTGCCTGGCGTCCTACCGGGGGACGTTTCGGGGAGCAGTTCTTC. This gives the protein CAWRPTGGRFGEQFF.

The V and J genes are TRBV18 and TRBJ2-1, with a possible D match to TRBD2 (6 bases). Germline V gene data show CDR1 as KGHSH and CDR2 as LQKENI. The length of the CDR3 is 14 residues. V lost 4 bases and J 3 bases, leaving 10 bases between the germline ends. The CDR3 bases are TGTGCCAGCTCACTTAGCGGAATCTACAATGAGCAGTTCTTC. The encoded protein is CASSLSGIYNEQFF.

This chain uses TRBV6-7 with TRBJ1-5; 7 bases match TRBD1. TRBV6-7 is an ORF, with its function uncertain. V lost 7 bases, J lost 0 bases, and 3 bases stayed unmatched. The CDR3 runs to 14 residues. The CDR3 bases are TGTGCCAGCATCACAGGGGATAGCAATCAGCCCCAGCATTTT. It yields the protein CASITGDSNQPQHF.

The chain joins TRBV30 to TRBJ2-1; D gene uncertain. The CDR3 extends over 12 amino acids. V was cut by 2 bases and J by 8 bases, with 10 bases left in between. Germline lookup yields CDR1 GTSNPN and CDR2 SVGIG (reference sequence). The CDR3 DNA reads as TGTGCCTGGAGTATCTTTGGTGATGAGCAGTTCTTC. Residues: CAWSIFGDEQFF.

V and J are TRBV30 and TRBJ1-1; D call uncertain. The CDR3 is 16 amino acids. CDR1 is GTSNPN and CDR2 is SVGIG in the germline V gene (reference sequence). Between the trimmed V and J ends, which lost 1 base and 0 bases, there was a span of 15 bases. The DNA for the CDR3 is TGTGCCTGGAGTGCTATCGACCAGTTGGTGAACACTGAAGCTTTCTTT. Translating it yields CAWSAIDQLVNTEAFF.

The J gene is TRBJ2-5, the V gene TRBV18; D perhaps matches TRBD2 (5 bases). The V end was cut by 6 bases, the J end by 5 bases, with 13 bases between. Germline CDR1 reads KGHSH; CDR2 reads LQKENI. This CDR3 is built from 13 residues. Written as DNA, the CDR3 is TGTGCCAGCTCCGCGACTACACTGGAGACCCAGTACTTC. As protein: CASSATTLETQYF.

CDR3 amino acids: CASSQGGNQPQHF. The CDR3 region has the DNA TGTGCCAGCAGCCAGGGTGGCAATCAGCCCCAGCATTTT. The gene calls are TRBV6-5 and TRBJ1-5, with a weak D call TRBD1 (5 bases). CDR3 size: 13 residues. From germline, CDR1 is MNHEY and CDR2 SVGAGI. Trimming took off 6 bases at V and 2 bases at J, with 8 bases between the two ends.

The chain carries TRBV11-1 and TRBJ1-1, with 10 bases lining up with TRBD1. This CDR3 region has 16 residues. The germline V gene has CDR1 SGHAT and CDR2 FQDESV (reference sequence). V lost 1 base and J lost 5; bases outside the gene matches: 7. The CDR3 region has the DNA TGTGCCAGCAGCTTAGACCCGGGACAGGGGCGGACTGAAGCTTTCTTT. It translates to CASSLDPGQGRTEAFF.

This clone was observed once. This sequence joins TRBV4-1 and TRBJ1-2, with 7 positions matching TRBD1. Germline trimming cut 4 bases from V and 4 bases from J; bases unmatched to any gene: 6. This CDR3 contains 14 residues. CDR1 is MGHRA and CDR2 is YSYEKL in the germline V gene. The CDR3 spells CASSLRGVSYGYTF. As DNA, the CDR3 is TGCGCCAGCAGCCTCAGGGGGGTCAGCTATGGCTACACCTTC.

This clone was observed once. The CDR3 loop is CASSLHGVPYEQYF. CDR3 in DNA: TGTGCCAGCAGTTTACATGGGGTCCCCTACGAGCAGTACTTC. This chain uses TRBV28 with TRBJ2-7; no clear D. Germline V lookup: CDR1 MDHEN, CDR2 SYDVKM. The V end lost 2 bases, the J end lost 2 bases, and 10 bases lay between the germline ends. CDR3 length equals 14 residues.

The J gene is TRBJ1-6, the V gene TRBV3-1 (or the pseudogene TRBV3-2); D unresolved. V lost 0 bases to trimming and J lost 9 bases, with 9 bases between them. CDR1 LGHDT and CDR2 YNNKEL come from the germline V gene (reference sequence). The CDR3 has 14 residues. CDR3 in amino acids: CASSQEPWGSPLHF. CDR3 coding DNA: TGTGCCAGCAGCCAAGAGCCCTGGGGTTCACCCCTCCACTTT.

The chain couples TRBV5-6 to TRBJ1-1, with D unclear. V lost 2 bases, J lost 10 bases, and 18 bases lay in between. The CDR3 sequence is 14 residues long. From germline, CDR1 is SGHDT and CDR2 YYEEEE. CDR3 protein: CASSLVKAGWVAFF. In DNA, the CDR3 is TGTGCCAGCAGCTTAGTAAAGGCCGGGTGGGTAGCTTTCTTT.

CDR3 nucleotide sequence: TGCGCCAGCAGCTTGGTGGGATCTTTGGATACGCAGTATTTT. Protein: CASSLVGSLDTQYF. This sequence joins TRBV5-1 and TRBJ2-3; no clear D gene. Germline V gene lookup returns CDR1 SGHRS and CDR2 YFSETQ. V shed 0 bases and J shed 6 bases, with 11 bases lying between them. The CDR3 spans 14 residues.

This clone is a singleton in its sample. As DNA, the CDR3 is TGTGCCAGCAGCTTAGTCGCGTACAATGAGCAGTTCTTC. As protein: CASSLVAYNEQFF. The chain uses TRBV11-2 and TRBJ2-1; D gene ambiguous. Germline CDR1 is SGHAT and CDR2 is FQNNGV. The V end was cut by 1 base, the J end by 4 bases, with 5 bases between. The CDR3 totals 13 residues.

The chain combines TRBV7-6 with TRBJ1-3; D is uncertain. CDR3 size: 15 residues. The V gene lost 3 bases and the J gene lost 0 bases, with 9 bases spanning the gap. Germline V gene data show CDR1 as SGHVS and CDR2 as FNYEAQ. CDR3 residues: CASSFNSGSGNTIYF. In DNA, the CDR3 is TGTGCCAGCAGCTTTAATTCGGGCTCTGGAAACACCATATATTTT.

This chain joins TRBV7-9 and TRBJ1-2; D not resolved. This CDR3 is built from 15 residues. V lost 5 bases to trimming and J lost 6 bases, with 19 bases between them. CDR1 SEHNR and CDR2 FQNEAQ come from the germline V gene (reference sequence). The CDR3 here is CASSLPEGRPNGYTF. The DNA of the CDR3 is TGTGCCAGCAGCCTCCCCGAAGGCCGCCCAAATGGCTACACCTTC.

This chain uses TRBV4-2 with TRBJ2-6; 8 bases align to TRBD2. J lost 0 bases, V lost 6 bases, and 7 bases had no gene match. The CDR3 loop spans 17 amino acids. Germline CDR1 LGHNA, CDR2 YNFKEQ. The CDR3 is CASRTGLGLSGANVLTF. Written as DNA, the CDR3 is TGTGCCAGCAGGACGGGACTAGGCCTCTCTGGGGCCAACGTCCTGACTTTC.

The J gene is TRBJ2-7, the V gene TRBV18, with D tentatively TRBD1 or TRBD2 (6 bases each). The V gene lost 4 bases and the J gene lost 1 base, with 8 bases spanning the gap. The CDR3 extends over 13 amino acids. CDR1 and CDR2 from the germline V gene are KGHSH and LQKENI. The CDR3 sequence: CASSRGASYEQYF. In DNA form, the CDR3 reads TGTGCCAGCTCACGGGGGGCTTCCTACGAGCAGTACTTC.

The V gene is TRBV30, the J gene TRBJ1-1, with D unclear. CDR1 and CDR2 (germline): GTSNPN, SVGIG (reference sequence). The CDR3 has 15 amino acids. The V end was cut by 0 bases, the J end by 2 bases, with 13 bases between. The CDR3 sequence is CAWSVGVGSNTEAFF. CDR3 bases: TGTGCCTGGAGTGTCGGGGTCGGCAGTAACACTGAAGCTTTCTTT.

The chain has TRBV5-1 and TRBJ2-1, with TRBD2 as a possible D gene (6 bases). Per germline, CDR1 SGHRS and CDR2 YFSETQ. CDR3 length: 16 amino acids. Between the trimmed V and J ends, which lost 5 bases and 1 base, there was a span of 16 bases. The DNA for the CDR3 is TGCGCCAGCAGTCCCCTACCTGCGGGATCCTACAATGAGCAGTTCTTC. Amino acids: CASSPLPAGSYNEQFF.

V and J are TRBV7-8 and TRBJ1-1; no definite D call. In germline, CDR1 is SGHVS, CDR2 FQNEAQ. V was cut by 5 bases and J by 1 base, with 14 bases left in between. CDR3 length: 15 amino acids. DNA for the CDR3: TGTGCCAGCAGCGTCGACCTCGTTTGGAACACTGAAGCTTTCTTT. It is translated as CASSVDLVWNTEAFF.

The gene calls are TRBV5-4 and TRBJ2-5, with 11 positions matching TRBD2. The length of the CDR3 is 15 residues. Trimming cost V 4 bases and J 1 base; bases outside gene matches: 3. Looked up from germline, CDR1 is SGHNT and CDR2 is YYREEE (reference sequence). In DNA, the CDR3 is TGTGCCAGCAGCATGGGGACTAGCGGCCAAGAGACCCAGTACTTC. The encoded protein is CASSMGTSGQETQYF.

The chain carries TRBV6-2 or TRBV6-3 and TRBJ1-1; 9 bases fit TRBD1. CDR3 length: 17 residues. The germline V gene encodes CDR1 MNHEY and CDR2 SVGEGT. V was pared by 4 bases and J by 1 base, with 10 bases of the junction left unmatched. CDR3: CASSFPGQGPRNTEAFF. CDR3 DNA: TGTGCCAGCAGTTTTCCGGGACAGGGCCCCCGGAACACTGAAGCTTTCTTT.

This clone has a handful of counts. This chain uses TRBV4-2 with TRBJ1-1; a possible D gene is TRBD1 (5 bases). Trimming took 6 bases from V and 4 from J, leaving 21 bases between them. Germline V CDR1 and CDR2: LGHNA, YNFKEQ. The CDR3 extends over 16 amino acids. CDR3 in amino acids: CASRQAEGLGSTEAFF. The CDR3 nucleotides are TGTGCCAGCAGGCAGGCGGAGGGGTTGGGCAGCACTGAAGCTTTCTTT.

CDR3 sequence (DNA): TGTGCCAGCAGCCTGTGGGGCCCAGCGGGAGGGCGGGTGGAAACAGATACGCAGTATTTT. Translation: CASSLWGPAGGRVETDTQYF. V is TRBV4-2 and J is TRBJ2-3, with 10 bases fitting TRBD2. The CDR3 has 20 residues. In germline, CDR1 is LGHNA, CDR2 YNFKEQ. V shed 4 bases, J shed 3 bases, and the junction held 19 bases outside the gene matches.